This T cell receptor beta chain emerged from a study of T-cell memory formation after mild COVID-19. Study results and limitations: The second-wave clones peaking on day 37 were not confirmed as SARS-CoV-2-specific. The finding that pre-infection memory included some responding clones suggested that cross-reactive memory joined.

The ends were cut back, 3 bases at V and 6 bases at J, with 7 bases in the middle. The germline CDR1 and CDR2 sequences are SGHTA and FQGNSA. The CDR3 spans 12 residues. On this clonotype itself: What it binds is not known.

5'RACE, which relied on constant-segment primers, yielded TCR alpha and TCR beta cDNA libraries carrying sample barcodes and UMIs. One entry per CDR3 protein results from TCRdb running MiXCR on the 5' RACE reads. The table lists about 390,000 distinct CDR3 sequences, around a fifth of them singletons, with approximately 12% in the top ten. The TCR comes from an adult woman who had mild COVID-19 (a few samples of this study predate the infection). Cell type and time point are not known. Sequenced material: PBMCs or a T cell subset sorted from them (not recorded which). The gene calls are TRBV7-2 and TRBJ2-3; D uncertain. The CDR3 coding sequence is TGTGCCAGCAGCTTTTGGCTGGATACGCAGTATTTT. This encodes CASSFWLDTQYF.